This T cell receptor (beta chain) was retrieved from a study of cytomegalovirus exposure and HLA in healthy donors. PCR involved 60 Vbeta and 13 Jbeta primers. Produced via immunoSEQ multiplex PCR; TCRdb's table is partial and in-frame only. The sample spans 30,000 to 40,000 clones; the ten largest clones claim approximately 6.3%. CDR3 length: 14 amino acids. Germline trimming cut 8 bases from V and 0 bases from J; bases unmatched to any gene: 5. The V gene's germline CDR1 is MDHEN and CDR2 SYDVKM. The TCR comes from a human donor in good health. The genes are TRBV28 and TRBJ1-2, with TRBD1 matching 8 bases. The sample taken for sequencing was PBMCs. The CDR3 reads CASGGTGSNYGYTF. The CDR3 bases are TGTGCCAGCGGAGGGACAGGATCTAACTATGGCTACACCTTC.